A single sample gave rise to the 18 T cell receptor beta chains below, sequenced in a study of T cells in Graves' hyperthyroidism and ophthalmopathy. Amplification of TCR beta CDR3 regions was performed using RNA transcripts as template. Carried out on the TCR CDR3, a first-round RT-PCR used the HTBI primer set. TCRdb called the multiplex PCR reads again in MiXCR, with one record for every CDR3 protein. The repertoire includes approximately 520,000 distinct CDR3 sequences, around 22% of them detected once, and approximately 10% sits in the top ten. The sequenced material came from blood. Source of these receptors: a woman in her 30s with Graves' ophthalmopathy.

This clonotype was seen repeatedly, ten times or more. The chain employs TRBV11-2 and TRBJ1-6; maybe TRBD1 (5 bases). Trimming pared 0 bases from V and 5 bases from J, leaving 8 bases between. Germline V gives CDR1 SGHAT, CDR2 FQNNGV. The CDR3 has 15 residues. This CDR3 is CASSLDPRDNSPLHF. In nucleotides, the CDR3 is TGTGCCAGCAGCTTAGACCCCAGGGATAATTCACCCCTCCACTTT.

This clonotype was observed many times. A much larger clone sits a single nucleotide away, making a read error possible. DNA of the CDR3: TGTGCCAGCAGGGGACAGGGAGGTCACTATGGCTACACCTTC. It codes for CASRGQGGHYGYTF. V is TRBV12-3 or TRBV12-4 and J is TRBJ1-2; 9 bases are shared with TRBD1. CDR3 length: 14 residues. V lost 6 bases, J lost 3 bases, and 5 bases stayed unmatched.

This clonotype showed up many times. The V gene is TRBV7-6, the J gene TRBJ2-7; D is unresolved. The CDR3 extends over 14 amino acids. V was cut by 1 base and J by 2 bases, with 9 bases left in between. From germline, CDR1 is SGHVS and CDR2 FNYEAQ. The CDR3 DNA sequence: TGTGCCAGCAGCTTAGACACAACTGCCTACGAGCAGTACTTC. It translates to CASSLDTTAYEQYF.

The chain employs TRBV11-2 and TRBJ2-5; D perhaps matches TRBD2 (6 bases). The V gene lost 5 bases and the J gene lost 4 bases, with 17 bases spanning the gap. The CDR3 has 15 residues. The germline V gene encodes CDR1 SGHAT and CDR2 FQNNGV. The CDR3 loop is CASSASSVGRETQYF. The CDR3 bases are TGTGCCAGCAGCGCGTCTAGCGTGGGGCGAGAGACCCAGTACTTC. The entire variable domain, with the rest obtained from reference TRBV11-2 and TRBJ2-5, is as follows: EAGVAQSPRYKIIEKRQSVAFWCNPISGHATLYWYQQILGQGPKLLIQFQNNGVVDDSQLPKDRFSAERLKGVDSTLKIQPAKLEDSAVYLCASSASSVGRETQYFGPGTRLLVL.

This clonotype was seen ten or more times. The gene calls are TRBV12-3 or TRBV12-4 and TRBJ2-7, with TRBD1 identical over 7 bases. The length of the CDR3 is 13 residues. V gave up 6 bases and J gave up 1 base; unmatched junction bases: 3. The chain's CDR3 is CASRTGPSYEQYF. CDR3 bases: TGTGCCAGCAGGACAGGGCCATCCTACGAGCAGTACTTC.

The CDR3 bases are TGCAGCGGCGAACGGCCGGGACAGGGAGGTTTCACTGAAGCTTTCTTT. Its protein is CSGERPGQGGFTEAFF. This sequence joins TRBV29-1 and TRBJ1-1, with TRBD1 identical over 9 bases. Germline lookup yields CDR1 SQVTM and CDR2 ANQGSEA. J lost 4 bases, V lost 7 bases, and 16 bases had no gene match. The CDR3 has 16 residues.

Comment on this clonotype: A much larger clonotype is one base distant, so this may be a read error. The final CDR3 position lacks the conserved phenylalanine or tryptophan, pointing to a likely read error. The chain combines TRBV29-1 with TRBJ2-2; 10 nucleotides align to TRBD1. CDR1 is SQVTM, CDR2 ANQGSEA, per germline. The CDR3 is 14 amino acids. Trimming cost V 6 bases and J 2 bases; bases outside gene matches: 3. Here the CDR3 reads CSVWTGGNTGELFY. As DNA, the CDR3 is TGCAGCGTCTGGACAGGGGGAAACACCGGGGAGCTGTTTTAT.

This clonotype has just a few counts. V usage is TRBV27 and J usage is TRBJ2-7; D is perhaps TRBD1 (6 bases). This CDR3 comprises 15 residues. Deletions cut 5 bases from V and 5 bases from J, with 19 bases between. The V gene's germline CDR1 is MNHEY and CDR2 SMNVEV (reference sequence). CDR3 in DNA: TGTGCCAGCAGTACCTTCGACAGGTCGAACGACGAGCAGTACTTC. This gives the protein CASSTFDRSNDEQYF.

This clonotype was seen at least ten times. The chain recombines TRBV28 with TRBJ2-7, with D possibly matching TRBD2 (6 bases). This CDR3 is built from 14 residues. Between the trimmed V and J ends, which lost 1 base and 3 bases, there was a span of 10 bases. Germline V gene lookup returns CDR1 MDHEN and CDR2 SYDVKM. CDR3 nucleotide sequence: TGTGCCAGCAGTTTATTTGCGGGGCACTACGAGCAGTACTTC. Its protein product is CASSLFAGHYEQYF.

This clonotype was counted between two and nine times. The chain employs TRBV24-1 and TRBJ2-7, with D tentatively TRBD1 (5 bases). Germline values: CDR1 KGHDR, CDR2 SFDVKD. There are 16 residues in the CDR3. Trimming stripped 3 bases from V and 6 bases from J, with 20 bases between. CDR3 nucleotides: TGTGCCACCAGTGATGGGGCTGGTGGCGCCGTGGGCGAGCAGTACTTC. Its protein is CATSDGAGGAVGEQYF.

The J gene is TRBJ1-1, the V gene TRBV2, with D possibly matching TRBD1 (6 bases). The V gene lost 4 bases and the J gene lost 1 base, with 10 bases spanning the gap. This CDR3 is 14 amino acids long. The V gene's germline CDR1 is SNHLY and CDR2 FYNNEI. The CDR3 nucleotides are TGTGCCAGCAGTGGATCCAGGGGGAACACTGAAGCTTTCTTT. It encodes CASSGSRGNTEAFF.

This clonotype has ten or more counts. The rearrangement joins TRBV30 to TRBJ1-2; TRBD1 is a possible D gene (5 bases). Trimming shortened V by 0 bases and J by 4 bases, and 15 bases separated the two germline ends. The CDR3 spans 15 residues. CDR1 GTSNPN and CDR2 SVGIG come from the germline V gene (reference sequence). Here the CDR3 reads CAWSVRTQAPYGYTF. CDR3 in DNA: TGTGCCTGGAGTGTAAGGACACAAGCCCCCTATGGCTACACCTTC. Drawing the rest from reference TRBV30 and TRBJ1-2, the complete variable domain is SQTIHQWPATLVQPVGSPLSLECTVEGTSNPNLYWYRQAAGRGLQLLFYSVGIGQISSEVPQNLSASRPQDRQFILSSKKLLLSDSGFYLCAWSVRTQAPYGYTFGSGTRLTVV.

This clonotype was found many times. The chain couples TRBV12-3 or TRBV12-4 to TRBJ2-5; D is undetermined. CDR3 length: 11 residues. V was shortened by 6 bases and J by 5 bases, with 7 bases between the two germline ends. The CDR3 is CASSLKETQYF. The CDR3 DNA follows: TGTGCCAGCAGCTTAAAGGAGACCCAGTACTTC.

In its sample, this clonotype was seen many times. The rearrangement uses TRBV24-1 and TRBJ2-5, with D possibly being TRBD2 (5 bases). The CDR3 extends over 11 amino acids. Germline CDR1 reads KGHDR; CDR2 reads SFDVKD. Deletions cut 5 bases from V and 5 bases from J, with 5 bases between. This chain's CDR3 is CATSGGETQYF. CDR3 DNA: TGTGCCACCAGTGGAGGGGAGACCCAGTACTTC.

In this sample, this clonotype turned up many times. The chain links TRBV12-3 or TRBV12-4 to TRBJ1-2; D is uncertain. V was pared by 1 base and J by 5 bases, with 11 bases between. This CDR3 region has 14 residues. The CDR3 DNA is TGTGCCAGCAGTTTAGGGGTGGCACAGTATGGCTACACCTTC. This encodes CASSLGVAQYGYTF.

This clonotype showed up many times. This chain connects TRBV12-3 or TRBV12-4 to TRBJ2-7; TRBD2 aligns across 8 bases. Trimming at V came to 5 bases and at J to 2 bases, leaving 11 bases not matched to a gene. The CDR3 has 16 residues. CDR3 DNA: TGTGCCAGCAGTGTATCTCCGCGGGGGGTAACCTACGAGCAGTACTTC. Translated, it gives CASSVSPRGVTYEQYF.

This clonotype was recorded at least ten times. The rearrangement joins TRBV10-3 to TRBJ2-7, with 10 positions matching TRBD1. The V gene end was trimmed by 6 bases and the J gene end by 3 bases; junction bases not matched to a gene: 5. This CDR3 spans 14 amino acids. Per germline, CDR1 ENHRY and CDR2 SYGVKD. The CDR3 nucleotides read TGTGCCATCAGGGGGACAGGGGAGAGCTACGAGCAGTACTTC. Protein product: CAIRGTGESYEQYF.

This clonotype was detected many times. The V gene is TRBV20-1, the J gene TRBJ2-5; D is undetermined. Per the germline V gene, CDR1 is DFQATT and CDR2 is SNEGSKA (reference sequence). CDR3 size: 13 residues. Trimming stripped 6 bases from V and 5 bases from J, with 16 bases between. CDR3 in amino acids: CSATNLQRETQYF. The DNA of the CDR3 is TGCAGTGCCACCAACCTGCAAAGGGAGACCCAGTACTTC.